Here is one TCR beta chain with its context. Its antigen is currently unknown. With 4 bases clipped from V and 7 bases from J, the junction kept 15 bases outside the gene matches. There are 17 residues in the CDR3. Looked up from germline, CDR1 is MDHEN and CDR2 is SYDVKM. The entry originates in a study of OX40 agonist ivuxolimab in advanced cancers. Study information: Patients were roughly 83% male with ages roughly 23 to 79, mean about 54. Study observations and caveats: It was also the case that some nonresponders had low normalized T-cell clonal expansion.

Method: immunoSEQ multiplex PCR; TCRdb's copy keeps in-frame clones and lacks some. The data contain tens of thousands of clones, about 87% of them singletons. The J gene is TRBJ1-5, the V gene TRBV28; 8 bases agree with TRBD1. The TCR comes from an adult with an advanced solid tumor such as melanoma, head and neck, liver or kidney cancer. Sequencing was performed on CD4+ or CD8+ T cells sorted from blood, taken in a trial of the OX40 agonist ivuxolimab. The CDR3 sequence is CASSSPLRTGWEQPQHF. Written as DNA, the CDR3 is TGTGCCAGCAGTTCCCCCCTGAGGACAGGGTGGGAGCAGCCCCAGCATTTT.